These T cell receptor beta chains were read from a single sample in a study of tumor and adjacent non-tumor tissue in lung cancer. TCRdb called the multiplex PCR reads again in MiXCR, with one record for every CDR3 protein. The data show under 150,000 distinct CDR3 sequences, around three fifths seen once. Sequenced sample: lung tumor tissue. Receptor source: a young man with non-small cell lung cancer. The CDR3 runs from the conserved cysteine through the conserved F or W. Each record gives: V gene, clone size, D gene, J gene, CDR3 protein, CDR3 DNA. The D gene is left open where the match is weak. Rows give clone size only sometimes, using once, few, many, or a class for an expanded clone.

TRBV6-5	many	NA	TRBJ1-1	CASSYSWGGTTEAFF	TGTGCCAGCAGTTACTCCTGGGGGGGCACGACTGAAGCTTTCTTT
TRBV11-2	large	TRBD1	TRBJ1-1	CASSIDRESTEAFF	TGTGCCAGCAGCATAGACAGGGAGAGCACTGAAGCTTTCTTT
TRBV4-3	NA	TRBD1	TRBJ1-2	CVSSPGQGAYGNTF	TGCGTCAGCAGCCCCGGACAGGGGGCCTATGGCAACACCTTC
TRBV20-1	many	TRBD1	TRBJ2-7	CSAGQGTGSYEQYF	TGCAGTGCCGGACAGGGGACGGGGTCCTACGAGCAGTACTTC
TRBV11-2	NA	NA	TRBJ1-6	CASSWGTGANSPLLF	NA
TRBV12-3/TRBV12-4	NA	NA	TRBJ2-3	CATSEQGNHIDTQYF	TGTGCCACCAGTGAACAGGGCAACCATATAGATACTCAGTATTTT
TRBV20-1	NA	TRBD1	TRBJ2-3	CSVGQGPGTNTLYF	TGCAGTGTTGGACAGGGGCCCGGCACAAATACGCTGTATTTT
TRBV20-1	once	TRBD1	TRBJ1-6	CSTRTPGTGDSPLHF	TGCAGTACCAGAACTCCCGGGACAGGGGACTCACCCCTTCACTTT
TRBV20-1	NA	TRBD2	TRBJ2-3	CSARVLAGLSSTDTQYF	TGCAGTGCTAGGGTGCTAGCGGGGCTCTCTAGCACAGATACGCAGTATTTT
TRBV6-5	NA	NA	TRBJ2-1	CASSVEPWNEHFF	TGTGCCAGCAGTGTCGAGCCATGGAATGAGCACTTCTTC
TRBV9	NA	NA	TRBJ1-2	CASRGSRGYGYTF	TGTGCCAGCAGGGGGTCCCGGGGCTATGGCTACACCTTC
TRBV5-1	many	TRBD2	TRBJ2-2	CASSPRPAGSGGELFF	TGCGCCAGCAGCCCCCGTCCAGCGGGAAGTGGCGGGGAGCTGTTTTTT
TRBV5-1	NA	TRBD2	TRBJ2-1	CASSETSGGNHGQFF	TGCGCCAGCAGCGAGACTAGCGGGGGTAACCATGGGCAGTTCTTC
TRBV20-1	many	TRBD2	TRBJ2-1	CSAPLAGGLF	TGCAGTGCCCCACTAGCGGGAGGTCTCTTC
TRBV5-4	NA	NA	TRBJ2-5	CASRLWGSGVQETQYF	TGTGCCAGCAGGCTGTGGGGTTCTGGGGTCCAAGAGACGCAGTACTTC
TRBV5-1	NA	TRBD1	TRBJ2-7	CACSPGTADYEQYF	TGCGCCTGCAGCCCAGGGACAGCCGACTACGAGCAGTACTTC
TRBV6-5	medium-sized	NA	TRBJ1-6	CATSEGGLWSPLHF	TGTGCCACTTCCGAGGGGGGGTTATGGTCACCCCTCCACTTT
TRBV6-5	NA	NA	TRBJ2-1	CASSYSHGTRYNEQFF	TGTGCCAGCAGTTACAGTCATGGGACACGCTACAATGAGCAGTTCTTC
TRBV12-3/TRBV12-4	NA	NA	TRBJ1-2	CASSPQGAGADGYTF	TGTGCCAGCAGTCCGCAGGGTGCGGGGGCGGATGGCTACACCTTC
TRBV12-3/TRBV12-4	many	TRBD1	TRBJ2-5	CASTRDSQETQYF	TGTGCCAGCACAAGGGACAGCCAAGAGACCCAGTACTTC
TRBV5-1	NA	NA	TRBJ1-1	CASSDGGTIEAFF	TGCGCCAGCAGCGATGGAGGGACCATTGAAGCTTTCTTT
TRBV12-3/TRBV12-4	many	TRBD1	TRBJ2-1	CATQQGIERNEQFF	TGTGCCACCCAACAGGGGATCGAGAGGAATGAGCAGTTCTTC
TRBV7-8	few	TRBD1	TRBJ1-6	CASSAPGQGLGLKSPLHF	TGTGCCAGCAGCGCGCCCGGACAGGGATTAGGGTTGAAGTCACCCCTCCACTTT
TRBV12-3/TRBV12-4	NA	NA	TRBJ2-7	CASRSSDLSSYEQYF	TGTGCCAGCAGGTCCTCGGACTTGAGCTCATACGAGCAGTACTTC
TRBV5-5	NA	TRBD1	TRBJ1-5	CASSYLGQEGNQPQHF	TGTGCCAGCAGCTACTTAGGACAGGAAGGGAATCAGCCCCAGCATTTT
TRBV20-1	NA	NA	TRBJ2-2	CSAPRQGGNTGSCFF	NA
TRBV12-3/TRBV12-4	NA	NA	TRBJ2-3	CATNRGTAGSGTQYF	TGTGCCACAAACCGAGGGACGGCGGGTTCAGGTACGCAGTATTTT
TRBV11-2	once	TRBD2	TRBJ2-1	CSSRATSGGSNEQFF	TGTTCCAGCAGAGCGACTAGCGGTGGGAGCAATGAGCAGTTCTTC
TRBV7-9	NA	TRBD1	TRBJ2-7	CASSPTGGGEQYF	TGTGCCAGCAGCCCAACAGGGGGTGGCGAGCAGTACTTC
TRBV4-2	NA	NA	TRBJ1-1	CASSQVISKAGYTEAFF	TGTGCCAGCAGCCAAGTAATTTCGAAAGCAGGGTACACTGAAGCTTTCTTT
TRBV6-5	many	TRBD2	TRBJ2-1	CASSFSGRWNEQFF	TGTGCCAGCAGTTTTAGCGGGAGATGGAATGAGCAGTTCTTC
TRBV10-3	NA	NA	TRBJ1-5	CAISESGGVSIQPQHF	TGTGCCATCAGTGAGTCAGGAGGGGTAAGCATTCAGCCCCAGCATTTT
TRBV20-1	NA	NA	TRBJ1-1	CSGGTDTEAFF	TGCAGTGGGGGAACCGACACTGAAGCTTTCTTT
TRBV10-2	many	NA	TRBJ1-5	CASSEGSDSNQPQHF	TGCGCCAGCAGTGAAGGCAGTGATAGCAATCAGCCCCAGCATTTT
TRBV30	NA	TRBD2	TRBJ2-3	CARLAGGEDTQYF	TGTGCCAGACTAGCGGGAGGTGAAGATACGCAGTATTTT
TRBV4-2	NA	NA	TRBJ2-1	CVSNPRTGGDNEQFF	TGTGTCAGCAACCCCCGCACAGGGGGGGACAATGAGCAGTTCTTC
TRBV5-4	NA	NA	TRBJ1-1	CASSLGPGHEASF	TGTGCCAGCAGCTTGGGGCCAGGGCATGAAGCTTCCTTT
TRBV7-8	NA	TRBD1	TRBJ2-3	CASSRSWDREIDTQYF	TGTGCCAGCAGCCGAAGCTGGGACAGGGAAATAGATACGCAGTATTTT
TRBV11-2	NA	TRBD1	TRBJ2-5	CASGFGGQPETQCF	TGTGCCAGCGGCTTTGGGGGACAGCCAGAGACCCAGTGCTTC
TRBV29-1	NA	NA	TRBJ1-4	CSVDVGIEKLSF	TGTAGCGTTGATGTCGGAATCGAAAAACTGTCTTTT
TRBV20-1	few	NA	TRBJ2-5	CSARVAGIAVKETQYF	TGCAGTGCTAGAGTGGCTGGGATAGCCGTTAAAGAGACCCAGTACTTC
TRBV11-2	NA	TRBD2	TRBJ2-1	CASSSLAGVRNEQFF	TGTGCCAGCAGCTCGCTAGCGGGAGTTAGAAATGAACAGTTCTTC
TRBV5-6	NA	NA	TRBJ2-1	CVSSLVSASNEQFF	TGTGTCAGCAGCTTGGTTTCGGCCTCCAATGAGCAGTTCTTC
TRBV6-2/TRBV6-3	many	NA	TRBJ2-1	CATLPGGPYNEQFF	TGTGCCACCCTACCGGGCGGGCCATACAATGAGCAGTTCTTC
TRBV12-3/TRBV12-4	many	TRBD2	TRBJ2-2	CASRPVAGTGELFF	TGTGCCAGCAGACCTGTAGCGGGGACCGGGGAGCTGTTTTTT
TRBV6-2/TRBV6-3	NA	NA	TRBJ2-5	CAGSGNERETQYF	TGTGCCGGGAGTGGAAACGAGAGAGAGACCCAGTACTTC
TRBV7-6	few	NA	TRBJ2-3	CASSLEGGEGTDTQYF	TGTGCCAGCAGCTTAGAGGGCGGGGAAGGCACAGATACGCAGTATTTT
TRBV11-2	many	TRBD1	TRBJ1-1	CASSSDRMNTEAFF	TGTGCCAGCAGCTCGGACAGGATGAACACTGAAGCTTTCTTT
TRBV6-5	NA	TRBD1	TRBJ1-1	CACSYRGRDIEAFF	TGTGCCTGCAGTTACAGGGGGAGGGACATTGAAGCTTTCTTT
TRBV4-3	many	NA	TRBJ1-1	CASSQVKANTEAFF	TGCGCCAGCAGCCAAGTCAAGGCGAACACTGAAGCTTTCTTT
TRBV20-1	many	TRBD2	TRBJ2-1	CSASLRGGLADEQFF	TGCAGTGCCTCACTCCGGGGGGGCCTTGCGGATGAGCAGTTCTTC
TRBV4-2	NA	TRBD2	TRBJ2-7	CASSESLAGGEYEQYF	TGTGCCAGCAGCGAATCATTAGCGGGGGGTGAATACGAGCAGTACTTC
TRBV20-1	NA	NA	TRBJ2-5	CSAREDLGFQETLYF	TGCAGTGCTAGGGAAGACTTGGGATTCCAAGAGACCCTGTACTTC
TRBV7-3	NA	TRBD2	TRBJ2-1	CASSPWTSENSHNEQFF	TGTGCCAGCAGCCCCTGGACTAGCGAGAACTCTCACAATGAGCAGTTCTTC
TRBV4-1	many	NA	TRBJ2-7	CASSLAESSYEQYF	TGCGCCAGCAGCCTGGCGGAGAGCTCCTACGAGCAGTACTTC
TRBV11-3	NA	NA	TRBJ2-1	CASSSLGVGIGEQFF	TGTGCTAGCAGCTCACTGGGAGTAGGGATAGGGGAGCAGTTCTTC
TRBV4-1	many	TRBD2	TRBJ2-2	CASSQSGSRAGELFF	TGCGCCAGCAGCCAGAGCGGGAGCAGGGCCGGGGAGCTGTTTTTT
TRBV5-6	NA	NA	TRBJ2-7	CASSPTFRGFEQYF	TGTGCCAGCAGCCCAACCTTTAGGGGATTCGAGCAGTACTTC
TRBV5-4	NA	NA	TRBJ2-7	CASSLSSYKQYF	TGTGCCAGCAGCTTGTCCAGCTACAAGCAGTACTTC